This T cell receptor (beta chain) was identified during a study of T cells in Graves' hyperthyroidism and ophthalmopathy. This CDR3 is built from 14 residues. The J segment lost 4 bases and the V segment lost 5 bases, leaving 10 bases of the junction unmatched. Germline V gives CDR1 GTSNPN, CDR2 SVGIG (reference sequence). Amplification targeted TCR beta CDR3 regions from RNA transcripts. The HTBI primer set served for first-round RT-PCR of the TCR CDR3. TCRdb reprocessed the multiplex PCR reads via MiXCR and lists one record per CDR3 protein. This sample has over 650,000 distinct CDR3 sequences, with around 17% found just once. This clonotype was recorded many times.

The clonotype was recovered from a man aged 18 to 30 with Graves' hyperthyroidism. The rearrangement joins TRBV30 to TRBJ2-7; 8 nucleotides match TRBD2. The sample taken for sequencing was blood. Here the CDR3 DNA reads TGTGCCTGGGAACCGGGACTAGGAAATTACGAGCAGTACTTC. Its protein product is CAWEPGLGNYEQYF.